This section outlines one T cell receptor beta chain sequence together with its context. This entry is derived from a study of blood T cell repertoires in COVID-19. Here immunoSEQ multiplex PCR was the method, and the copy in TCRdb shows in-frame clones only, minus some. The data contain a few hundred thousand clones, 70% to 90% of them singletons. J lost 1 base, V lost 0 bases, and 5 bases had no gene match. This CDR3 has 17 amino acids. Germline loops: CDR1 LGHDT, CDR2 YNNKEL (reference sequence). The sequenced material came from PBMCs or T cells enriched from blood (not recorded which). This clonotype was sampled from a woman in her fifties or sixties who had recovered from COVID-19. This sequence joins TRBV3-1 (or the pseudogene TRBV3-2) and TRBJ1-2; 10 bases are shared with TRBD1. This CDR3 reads CASSQDLGQGDNYGYTF. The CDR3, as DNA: TGTGCCAGCAGCCAAGACCTCGGACAGGGGGATAACTATGGCTACACCTTC.